This T cell receptor beta chain was obtained from a study of shared clonotypes between healthy human individuals. The overall study: The donor group consisted of a couple of women and three men, aged 18 to 49.

Within Nashville, Tennessee resided all donors, each a Caucasian adult. Libraries were prepared by immunoSEQ multiplex PCR; TCRdb keeps only in-frame clonotypes and omits some of them. Of hundreds of thousands of clones in the sample, about 95% were seen once. Overall study results and limits: What rarefaction showed was incomplete sorted-subset sequencing despite large depth.

As to this clone: No antigen is known for it.

The sequencing input was naive CD4+ T cells sorted from blood. Subset denoted: CD45RA+ positively selected. The sequence was collected from a woman aged 30 to 39 in good health.

In DNA, the CDR3 is TGTGCCATCAGTGAGTCGAATTTGCTGGTAGGAGAGCAGTTCTTC. This codes for CAISESNLLVGEQFF. The rearrangement uses TRBV10-3 and TRBJ2-1, with D unclear. CDR1 ENHRY and CDR2 SYGVKD come from the germline V gene. V shed 0 bases and J shed 10 bases, with 16 bases lying between them. The CDR3 is 15 amino acids.